The clone carrying this TCR beta chain was seen many times. Its antigen is unidentified. Next came a second PCR, run for about 7 to 12 cycles, which used a sample-barcoded 5' primer along with a J-beta primer mix. No fewer than 3 million CDR3-containing paired-end reads came from each sample. TCRdb independently ran MiXCR on the 5' RACE reads; one entry per CDR3 protein. The repertoire includes more than 800,000 distinct CDR3 sequences, about 28% of them detected once, and roughly 17% sits in the top ten. It was approximately 10 milliliters of peripheral blood that were drawn from each donor. The CDR3 consists of 19 residues. Germline assignment: CDR1 KGHDR and CDR2 SFDVKD. Trimming left V 3 bases short and J 0 bases short, with 22 bases between. The sample belongs to a study of blood T cells in healthy people across ages. Overall study findings and caveats: Donors of long life had a larger count of naive CD4+ cells and greater diversity than aged donors.

The sequence came from a woman of 80 years or more in good health. The sample consisted of blood. The V gene is TRBV24-1, the J gene TRBJ2-5; perhaps TRBD2 as D (5 bases). CDR3 bases: TGTGCCACCAGTGATCCCTCTCGAAGTCTAACGACTAACCAAGAGACCCAGTACTTC. Amino acids: CATSDPSRSLTTNQETQYF.